One T cell receptor beta chain is described in this entry. Its cognate antigen is unknown. The junction departs from germline at one end; a sequencing error may be responsible. The record originates from a study of cytomegalovirus exposure and HLA in healthy donors. Study-wide results and caveats: Accurate prediction of most subjects' HLA-A and HLA-B alleles from TCR beta sequences was reported. Equally common other TCR beta chains were less clonally expanded than HLA-associated ones, a later analysis found.

The PCR had 60 Vbeta and 13 Jbeta primers. TCRdb's table, derived via immunoSEQ multiplex PCR, lists solely in-frame clones and lacks some. Among 150,000 to 200,000 clones, roughly 80% were seen once, and the ten largest hold under 0.75%. The clonotype originates from a boy between 10 and 17 years old in good health and CMV-seronegative. Sequencing was done on a sample of PBMCs.

CDR3 coding DNA: TGTGCCAGCAGCGGTAGGGGGACAGCTGATCTTTACACCTCTATGGCTGGTGCCTTC. Residues: CASSGRGTADLYTSMAGAF. The chain recombines TRBV5-6 with TRBJ1-2, with TRBD1 matching 7 bases. This CDR3 is 19 amino acids long. Germline V lookup: CDR1 SGHDT, CDR2 YYEEEE.